This paragraph reports one T cell receptor (beta chain). PCR used 60 Vbeta primers and 13 Jbeta primers. Using immunoSEQ multiplex PCR, the repertoire was profiled, and TCRdb retains in-frame clones only, with some absent. Among approximately 110,000 clones listed, 77% were seen once. CDR1 LNHDA and CDR2 SQIVND come from the germline V gene (reference sequence). The junction had 4 bases not matched to a gene; V was cut back by 0 bases and J by 0 bases. CDR3 size: 16 residues. This sample was taken from a study of cytomegalovirus exposure and HLA in healthy donors. The chain employs TRBV19 and TRBJ1-1; 7 nucleotides align to TRBD1. The TCR originated in a human donor in good health. Material for sequencing was PBMCs. CDR3 region: CASSIETGSMNTEAFF. The CDR3 DNA follows: TGTGCCAGTAGTATAGAGACAGGGTCAATGAACACTGAAGCTTTCTTT. The complete variable domain, with remaining parts taken from reference TRBV19 and TRBJ1-1, reads DGGITQSPKYLFRKEGQNVTLSCEQNLNHDAMYWYRQDPGQGLRLIYYSQIVNDFQKGDIAEGYSVSREKKESFPLTVTSAQKNPTAFYLCASSIETGSMNTEAFFGQGTRLTVV.